A single sample is the source of the 2 T cell receptor beta chains below, sequenced in a study of T cell changes during pregnancy in multiple sclerosis (dated by TCRdb to between 2018 and 2021). The method was the immunoSEQ multiplex PCR assay. TCRdb took this table from immuneACCESS and kept in-frame rearrangements with V and J called. Such tables lack part of the clones; where checked against another copy, unresolved V genes explain under half of the gap, and the rest is unexplained. The sample table holds around 25,000 clones, of which around four fifths were seen once. 15% to 18% of the sample lies in the top ten. Sequenced material: CD8+ T cells from peripheral blood mononuclear cells, taken in the first trimester of pregnancy. Receptors were obtained from a female donor in good health, enrolled as a control in a pregnancy study.

This clone has just a few counts. This chain joins TRBV6-4 and TRBJ2-3; 10 bases are a match to TRBD1. CDR1 is MRHNA and CDR2 is SNTAGT in the germline V gene. This CDR3 is 14 amino acids long. Losses at the gene ends were 4 bases for V and 4 bases for J; bases not matched to a gene: 2. CDR3 in amino acids: CASSAGQGSDTQYF. CDR3 DNA sequence: TGTGCCAGCAGTGCGGGACAGGGGTCAGATACGCAGTATTTT.

For this clone: Other DNA sequences in this specimen translate into the identical CDR3. The chain recombines TRBV28 with TRBJ1-3, with 7 positions matching TRBD1. V lost 6 bases to trimming and J lost 4 bases; unmatched junction nucleotides: 9. Germline-derived CDR1 and CDR2 are MDHEN and SYDVKM. The CDR3 contains 15 residues. The CDR3 sequence is CASSPGQAGGNTIYF. CDR3 nucleotide sequence: TGTGCCAGCAGCCCTGGACAGGCGGGAGGAAACACCATATATTTT.